What follows are 3 T cell receptor beta chains derived from one specimen sequenced in a study of blood T cell repertoires in COVID-19. Using immunoSEQ multiplex PCR, the repertoire was profiled, and TCRdb retains in-frame clones only, with some absent. The repertoire consists of 170,000 or so clones, with 80% occurring once and the leading ten covering 6% to 7.5%. The material sequenced was peripheral blood. Every receptor here comes from a man between 70 and 80 years old with active or convalescent COVID-19.

This clone was picked up one time. The chain couples TRBV9 to TRBJ2-5; the D gene is possibly TRBD2 (6 bases). CDR1 is SGDLS, CDR2 YYNGEE, per germline. CDR3 size: 16 residues. With 0 bases removed from V and 5 bases from J, the gap between germline ends came to 17 bases. For the CDR3, the DNA is TGTGCCAGCAGCGTAGGGTTATCGGGAGATGGGGAGACCCAGTACTTC. This codes for CASSVGLSGDGETQYF.

This clone was observed once. V gene TRBV27 combines with J gene TRBJ2-2; 9 bases are shared with TRBD1. Germline V CDR1 and CDR2: MNHEY, SMNVEV (reference sequence). CDR3 length equals 16 residues. Trimming cost V 6 bases and J 7 bases; bases outside gene matches: 12. CDR3 residues: CASSSRDRVWVGELFF. In nucleotides, the CDR3 is TGTGCCAGCAGCTCCCGGGACAGGGTTTGGGTCGGGGAGCTGTTTTTT.

The gene calls are TRBV7-9 and TRBJ2-1; 10 bases match TRBD2. Germline values: CDR1 SEHNR, CDR2 FQNEAQ (reference sequence). This CDR3 spans 15 amino acids. V lost 4 bases, J lost 9 bases, and 9 bases stayed unmatched. The CDR3 reads CASSSLAGVEGEQFF. Written as DNA, the CDR3 is TGTGCCAGCAGCTCCCTAGCGGGAGTAGAGGGTGAGCAGTTCTTC. The whole variable domain, remainder taken from reference TRBV7-9 and TRBJ2-1, is DTGVSQNPRHKITKRGQNVTFRCDPISEHNRLYWYRQTLGQGPEFLTYFQNEAQLEKSRLLSDRFSAERPKGSFSTLEIQRTEQGDSAMYLCASSSLAGVEGEQFFGPGTRLTVL.